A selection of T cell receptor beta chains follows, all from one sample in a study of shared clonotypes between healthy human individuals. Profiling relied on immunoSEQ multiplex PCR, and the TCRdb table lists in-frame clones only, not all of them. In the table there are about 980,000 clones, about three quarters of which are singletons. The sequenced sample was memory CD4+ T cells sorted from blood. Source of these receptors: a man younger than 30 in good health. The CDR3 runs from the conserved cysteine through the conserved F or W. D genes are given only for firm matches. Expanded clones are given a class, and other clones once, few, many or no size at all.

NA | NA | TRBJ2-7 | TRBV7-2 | TGTGCCAGCAGCTTAGACAGGGCCACAACCTACGAGCAGTACTTC | CASSLDRATTYEQYF
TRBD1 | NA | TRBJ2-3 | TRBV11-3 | TGTGCCAGCAGCTTAGGACAGGGGTCGTACACAGATACGCAGTATTTT | CASSLGQGSYTDTQYF
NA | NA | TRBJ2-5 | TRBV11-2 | TGTGCCAGCAGCTTATCGGGGCCCGGGTTCGAGACCCAGTACTTC | CASSLSGPGFETQYF
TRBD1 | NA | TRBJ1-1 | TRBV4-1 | TGCGCCAGCAGCCAAGATTTCTTAACAGGGGCAAGGATAAACACTGAAGCTTTCTTT | CASSQDFLTGARINTEAFF
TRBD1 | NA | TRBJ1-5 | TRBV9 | TGTGCCAGCAGCGCACCGAAAGGACAGGGATTCTTTAGCAATCAGCCCCAGCATTTT | CASSAPKGQGFFSNQPQHF
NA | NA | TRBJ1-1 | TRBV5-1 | TGCGCCAGCAGCCCCCGGGAGAGGGGCGGCACTGAAGCTTTCTTT | CASSPRERGGTEAFF
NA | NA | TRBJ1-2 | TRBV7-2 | TGTGCCAGCAGCTTAGGTCAGAACTATGGCTACACCTTC | CASSLGQNYGYTF
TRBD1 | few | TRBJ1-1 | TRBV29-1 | TGCAGCGCCTATGGGGGACAGGGGAGCCCTGAAGCTTTCTTT | CSAYGGQGSPEAFF
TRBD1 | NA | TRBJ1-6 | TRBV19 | TGTGCCAGTAGTATTTTTACAGGGGGTAATTCACCCCTCCACTTT | CASSIFTGGNSPLHF
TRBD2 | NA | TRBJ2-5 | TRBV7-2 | TGTGCCAGCAGCTTAGGGCCTAGCGGGAGCGGCGAAGAGACCCAGTACTTC | CASSLGPSGSGEETQYF
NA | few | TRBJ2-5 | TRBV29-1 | TGCAGCCTGGGAGGAGGGGTCCAAGAGACCCAGTACTTC | CSLGGGVQETQYF
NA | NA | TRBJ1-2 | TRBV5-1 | TGCGCCAGCAGCTTGGCCGGGGGCAGTAACTATGGCTACACCTTC | CASSLAGGSNYGYTF
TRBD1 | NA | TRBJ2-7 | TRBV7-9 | TGTGCCAGCAGCTTAATGATGGCAGGGGGCTACGAGCAGTACTTC | CASSLMMAGGYEQYF
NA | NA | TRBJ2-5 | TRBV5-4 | TGTGCCAGCAGCTGGGGCAAACAAGAGACCCAGTACTTC | CASSWGKQETQYF
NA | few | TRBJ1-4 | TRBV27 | TGTGCCAGCAGTTTACGAGGACAGAGGAGCGAAAAACTGTTTTTT | CASSLRGQRSEKLFF
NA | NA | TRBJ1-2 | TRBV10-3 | TGTGCCATCAGTGAGTCGTCTATTTATGGCTACACCTTC | CAISESSIYGYTF
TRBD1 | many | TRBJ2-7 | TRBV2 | TGTGCCAGCATTCGGACAGGGCCTACCTACGAGCAGTACTTC | CASIRTGPTYEQYF
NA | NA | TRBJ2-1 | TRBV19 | TGTGCCAGTACAACAGGGTACACCTACAATGAGCAGTTCTTC | CASTTGYTYNEQFF
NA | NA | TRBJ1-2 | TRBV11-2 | TGTGCCAGCAGCTTAGTATCCGGGCAGTACCTCTATGGCTACACCTTC | CASSLVSGQYLYGYTF
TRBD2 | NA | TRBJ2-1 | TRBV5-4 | TGTGCCAGCAGTTCGGGACTAGTAAGCTACAATGAGCAGTTCTTC | CASSSGLVSYNEQFF
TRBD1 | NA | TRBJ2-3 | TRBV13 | TGTGCCAGCAGCTTAAACAGGGGCCCAGATACGCAGTATTTT | CASSLNRGPDTQYF
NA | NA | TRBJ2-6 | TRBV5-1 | TGCGCCAGCAGCTGGGGACACGTAGACTCTGGGGCCAACGTCCTGACTTTC | CASSWGHVDSGANVLTF
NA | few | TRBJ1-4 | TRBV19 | TGTGCCAGTAGTATACAGGCCAGGGCTTTTAATGAAAAACTGTTTTTT | CASSIQARAFNEKLFF
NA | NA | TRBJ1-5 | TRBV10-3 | TGTGCCATCAGTGAGATGGGGCAGGGCCTGGGGAATCAGCCCCAGCATTTT | CAISEMGQGLGNQPQHF
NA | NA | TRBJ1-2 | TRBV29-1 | TGCAGCGTTGAGGAGGCAGGGGTCTATGGCTACACCTTC | CSVEEAGVYGYTF
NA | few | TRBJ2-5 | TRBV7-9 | TGTGCCAGCAGCTCCAGACTTCAGAACAAAGAGACCCAGTACTTC | CASSSRLQNKETQYF
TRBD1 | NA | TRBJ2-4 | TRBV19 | TGTGCCAGTAGTGAACAGGGGGCTGACATTCAGTACTTC | CASSEQGADIQYF
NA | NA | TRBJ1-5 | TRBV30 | TGTGCCTGGAGTGCACCGGCAGGGGTTCAGCCCCAGCATTTT | CAWSAPAGVQPQHF
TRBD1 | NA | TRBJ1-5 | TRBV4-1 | TGCGCCAGCAGCCAAGTTTTTCCAGGGGGTGGCCAGCCCCAGCATTTT | CASSQVFPGGGQPQHF
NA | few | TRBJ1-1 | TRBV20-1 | TGCAGTGCTCTGAGGCCGACTGAAGCTTTCTTT | CSALRPTEAFF
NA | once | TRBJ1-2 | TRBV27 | TGTGCCAGCATTTCAATGAAAAGGGGAGGAGGCTACACCTTC | CASISMKRGGGYTF
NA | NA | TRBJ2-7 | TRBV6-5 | TGTGCCAGCAGTACGGAGGAGGGCTACGAGCAGTACTTC | CASSTEEGYEQYF
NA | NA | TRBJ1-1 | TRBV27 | TGTGCCAGCGGGGATTTTTTTTCGGCTTTCTTT | CASGDFFSAFF
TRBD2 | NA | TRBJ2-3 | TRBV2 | TGTGCCAGCAGGGGGACTAGCGGTTCAGATACGCAGTATTTT | CASRGTSGSDTQYF
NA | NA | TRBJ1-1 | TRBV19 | TGTGCCAGTAGCACGGACAGTGCGTTACGCGCTTTCTTT | CASSTDSALRAFF
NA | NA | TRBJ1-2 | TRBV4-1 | TGCGCCAGCAGCTTCTTACACCGGGACGTCAGTGGCTACACCTTC | CASSFLHRDVSGYTF
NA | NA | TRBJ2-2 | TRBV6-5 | TGTGCCAGCAGTTCCCTTGGCGTCCCGGCCGGGGAGCTGTTTTTT | CASSSLGVPAGELFF
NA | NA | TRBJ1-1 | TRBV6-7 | TGTGCCAGCAGTTACCCAAGGGCGAAAATGATGAACACTGAAGCTTTCTTT | CASSYPRAKMMNTEAFF
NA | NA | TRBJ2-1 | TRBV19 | TGTGCCAGTCGGCGGGACCCCTACAATGAGCAGTTCTTC | CASRRDPYNEQFF
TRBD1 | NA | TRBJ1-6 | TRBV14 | TGTGCCAGCAGCCCACGACAGGGGGCTGCCTATAATTCACCCCTCCACTTT | CASSPRQGAAYNSPLHF
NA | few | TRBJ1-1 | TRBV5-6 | TGTGCCAGCACCCTTTCCTTAGTGGACACTGAAGCTTTCTTT | CASTLSLVDTEAFF
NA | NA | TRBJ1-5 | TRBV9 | TGTGCCAGCAGCGTAGGACCGATTAGCAATCAGCCCCAGCATTTT | CASSVGPISNQPQHF
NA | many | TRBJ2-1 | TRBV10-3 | TGTGCCATCAGTGAGTCTAGCGAGGGGTACAATGAGCAGTTCTTC | CAISESSEGYNEQFF
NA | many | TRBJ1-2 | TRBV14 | TGTGCCAGCAGCCGGGACGTCGAGGGCTACACCTTC | CASSRDVEGYTF
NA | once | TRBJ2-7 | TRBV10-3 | TGTGCCATCAGTGACGTGTCGGGATCGGATACCTACGAGCAGTACTTC | CAISDVSGSDTYEQYF
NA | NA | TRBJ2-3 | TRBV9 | TGTGCCAGCAGCGTAGACGCTTTCACAGATACGCAGTATTTT | CASSVDAFTDTQYF
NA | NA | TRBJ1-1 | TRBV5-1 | TGCGCCAGCAGCTTAGAAGAGAACACTGAAGCTTTCTTT | CASSLEENTEAFF
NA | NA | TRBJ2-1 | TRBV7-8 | TGTGCCAGCAGCCAACGCCAGGGTTCGCGCCACTCGGGGTACAATGAGCAGTTCTTC | CASSQRQGSRHSGYNEQFF
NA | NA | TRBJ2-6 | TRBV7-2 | TGTGCCAGCAGCTTAGCGCATAGGACATACAGTGGAGCTGGGGCCAACGTCCTGACTTTC | CASSLAHRTYSGAGANVLTF
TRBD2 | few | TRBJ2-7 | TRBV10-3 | TGTGCCATCAGCGACAAAGCCGCTAGCGGGAGTTACGAGCAGTACTTC | CAISDKAASGSYEQYF
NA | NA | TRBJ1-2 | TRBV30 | TGTGCCTGGAGGGCGGACGGATACTATGGCTACACCTTC | CAWRADGYYGYTF
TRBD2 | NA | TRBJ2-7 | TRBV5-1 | TGCGCCAGCAGCTTGACTAGCGGGACCTCGTACGAGCAGTACTTC | CASSLTSGTSYEQYF
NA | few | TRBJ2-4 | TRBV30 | TGTGCCTGGAGTGGAGGGGTCGACATTCAGTACTTC | CAWSGGVDIQYF
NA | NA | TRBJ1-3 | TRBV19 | TGTGCCAGTAGTTCACTGGGGAGCCGAAGCTCTGGAAACACCATATATTTT | CASSSLGSRSSGNTIYF
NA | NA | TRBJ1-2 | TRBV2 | TGTGCCAGCAGTGAATCAGGATCGGGACGATATGGCTACACCTTC | CASSESGSGRYGYTF
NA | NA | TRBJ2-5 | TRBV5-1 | TGCGCCAGCAGCTTGGAGGGGTGGGAGACCCAGTACTTC | CASSLEGWETQYF
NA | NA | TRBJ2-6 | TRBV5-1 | TGCGCCAGCAGCTTAGGGTCTTCAGGGGCCAACGTCCTGACTTTC | CASSLGSSGANVLTF